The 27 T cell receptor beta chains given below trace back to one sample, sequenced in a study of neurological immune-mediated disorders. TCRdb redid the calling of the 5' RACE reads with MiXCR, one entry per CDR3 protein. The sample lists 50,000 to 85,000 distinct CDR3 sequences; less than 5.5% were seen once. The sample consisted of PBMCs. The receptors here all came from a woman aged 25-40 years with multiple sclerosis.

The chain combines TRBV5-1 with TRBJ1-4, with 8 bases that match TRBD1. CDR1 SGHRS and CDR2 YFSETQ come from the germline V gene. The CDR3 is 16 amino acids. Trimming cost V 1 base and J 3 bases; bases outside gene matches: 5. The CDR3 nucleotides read TGCGCCAGCAGCTTGACAGGGGGTACGGCTAATGAAAAACTGTTTTTT. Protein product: CASSLTGGTANEKLFF.

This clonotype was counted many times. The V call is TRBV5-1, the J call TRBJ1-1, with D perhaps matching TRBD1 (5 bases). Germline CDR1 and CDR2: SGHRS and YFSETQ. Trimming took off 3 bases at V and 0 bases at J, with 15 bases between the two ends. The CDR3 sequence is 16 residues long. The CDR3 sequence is CASSYGRTTMNTEAFF. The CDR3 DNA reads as TGCGCCAGCAGCTACGGTAGGACAACAATGAACACTGAAGCTTTCTTT.

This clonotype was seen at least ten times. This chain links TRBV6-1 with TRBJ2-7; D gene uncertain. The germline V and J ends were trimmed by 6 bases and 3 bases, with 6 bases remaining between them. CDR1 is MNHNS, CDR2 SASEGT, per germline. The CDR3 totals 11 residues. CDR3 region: CASRVNYEQYF. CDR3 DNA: TGTGCCAGCAGGGTCAACTACGAGCAGTACTTC.

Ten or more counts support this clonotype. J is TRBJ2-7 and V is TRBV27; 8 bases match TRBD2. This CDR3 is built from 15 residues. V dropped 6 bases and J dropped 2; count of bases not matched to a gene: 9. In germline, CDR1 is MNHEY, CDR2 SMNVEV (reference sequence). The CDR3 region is CASRLSGGATYEQYF. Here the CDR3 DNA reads TGTGCCAGCAGATTAAGCGGGGGCGCTACCTACGAGCAGTACTTC.

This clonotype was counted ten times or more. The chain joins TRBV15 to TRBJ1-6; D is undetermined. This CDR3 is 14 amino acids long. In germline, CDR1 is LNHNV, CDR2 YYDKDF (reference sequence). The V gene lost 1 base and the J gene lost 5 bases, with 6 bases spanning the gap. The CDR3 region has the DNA TGTGCCACCAGCAGAGCTCAGAATAATTCACCCCTCCACTTT. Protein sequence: CATSRAQNNSPLHF.

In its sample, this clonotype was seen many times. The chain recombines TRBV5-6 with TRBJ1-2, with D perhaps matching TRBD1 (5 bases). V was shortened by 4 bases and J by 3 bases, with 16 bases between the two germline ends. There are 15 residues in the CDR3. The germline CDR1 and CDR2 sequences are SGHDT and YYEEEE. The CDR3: CASSRGRQTDYGYTF. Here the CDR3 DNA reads TGTGCCAGCAGCCGAGGCCGACAGACGGACTATGGCTACACCTTC.

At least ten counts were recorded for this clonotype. In DNA form, the CDR3 reads TGTGCCAGCAGCGAAACGAGGACAGGGTCTAGGCTCGATACGCAGTATTTT. Its translation is CASSETRTGSRLDTQYF. The V call is TRBV2, the J call TRBJ2-3; 8 positions match TRBD1. Germline trimming cut 6 bases from V and 6 bases from J; bases unmatched to any gene: 17. There are 17 residues in the CDR3. Germline loops: CDR1 SNHLY, CDR2 FYNNEI.

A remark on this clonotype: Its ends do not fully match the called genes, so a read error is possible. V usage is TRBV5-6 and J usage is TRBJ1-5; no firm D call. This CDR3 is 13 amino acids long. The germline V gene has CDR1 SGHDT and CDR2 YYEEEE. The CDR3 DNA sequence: TGTGCCAGCAGCCCTTCCGGCAATCAGCCCCAGAATTTT. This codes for CASSPSGNQPQNF. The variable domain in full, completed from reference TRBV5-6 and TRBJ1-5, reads DAGVTQSPTHLIKTRGQQVTLRCSPKSGHDTVSWYQQALGQGPQFIFQYYEEEERQRGNFPDRFSGHQFPNYSSELNVNALLLGDSALYLCASSPSGNQPQNFGDGTRLSIL.

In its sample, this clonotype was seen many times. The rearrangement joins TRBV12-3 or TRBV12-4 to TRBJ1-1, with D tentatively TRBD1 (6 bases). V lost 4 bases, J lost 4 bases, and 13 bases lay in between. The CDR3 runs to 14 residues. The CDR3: CASSYRQAGTEAFF. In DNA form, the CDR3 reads TGTGCCAGCAGTTACCGACAGGCTGGCACTGAAGCTTTCTTT.

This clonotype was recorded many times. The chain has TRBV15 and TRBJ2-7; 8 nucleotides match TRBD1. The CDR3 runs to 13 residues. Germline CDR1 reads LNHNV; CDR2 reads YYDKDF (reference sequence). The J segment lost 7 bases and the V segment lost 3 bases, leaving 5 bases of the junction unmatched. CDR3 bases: TGTGCCACCAGCAGGGACAGGGTCAGGGAGCAGTACTTC. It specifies CATSRDRVREQYF. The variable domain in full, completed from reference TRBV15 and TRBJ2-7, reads DAMVIQNPRYQVTQFGKPVTLSCSQTLNHNVMYWYQQKSSQAPKLLFHYYDKDFNNEADTPDNFQSRRPNTSFCFLDIRSPGLGDTAMYLCATSRDRVREQYFGPGTRLTVT.

DNA for the CDR3: TGTGCCAGCAGTTCTATTATGAGCGAGCAGTACTTC. The encoded protein is CASSSIMSEQYF. The chain is built from TRBV6-2 or TRBV6-3 and TRBJ2-7; D is uncertain. V lost 4 bases, J lost 6 bases, and 10 bases lay in between. The germline CDR1 and CDR2 sequences are MNHEY and SVGEGT. There are 12 residues in the CDR3.

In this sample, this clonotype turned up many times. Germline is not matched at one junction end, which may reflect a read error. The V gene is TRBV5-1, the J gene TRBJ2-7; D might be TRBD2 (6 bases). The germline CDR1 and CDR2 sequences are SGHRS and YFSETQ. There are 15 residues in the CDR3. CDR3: CASTLNLPGVYEQYF. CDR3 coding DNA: TGCGCCAGCACCTTGAACCTTCCGGGGGTCTACGAGCAGTACTTC.

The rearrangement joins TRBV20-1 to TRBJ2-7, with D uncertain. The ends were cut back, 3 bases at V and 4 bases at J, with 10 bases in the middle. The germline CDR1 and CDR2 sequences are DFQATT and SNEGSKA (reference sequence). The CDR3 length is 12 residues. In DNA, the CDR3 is TGCAGTGCTAGCCTCCAGAGTTACGAGCAGTACTTC. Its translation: CSASLQSYEQYF.

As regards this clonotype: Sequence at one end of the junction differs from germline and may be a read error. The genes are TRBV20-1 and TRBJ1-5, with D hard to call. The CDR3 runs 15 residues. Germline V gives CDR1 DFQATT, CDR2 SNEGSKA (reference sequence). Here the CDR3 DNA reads TGCAGTGCTAGGGGTTCGGTACGGCGCAATCAGCCCCAGAATTTT. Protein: CSARGSVRRNQPQNF.

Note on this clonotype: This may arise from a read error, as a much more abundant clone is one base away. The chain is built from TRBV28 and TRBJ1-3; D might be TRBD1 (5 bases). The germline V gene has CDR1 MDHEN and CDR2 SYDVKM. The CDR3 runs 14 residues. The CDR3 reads CASSFMGTGKTIYF. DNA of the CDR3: TGTGCCAGCAGTTTCATGGGGACTGGAAAAACCATATATTTT.

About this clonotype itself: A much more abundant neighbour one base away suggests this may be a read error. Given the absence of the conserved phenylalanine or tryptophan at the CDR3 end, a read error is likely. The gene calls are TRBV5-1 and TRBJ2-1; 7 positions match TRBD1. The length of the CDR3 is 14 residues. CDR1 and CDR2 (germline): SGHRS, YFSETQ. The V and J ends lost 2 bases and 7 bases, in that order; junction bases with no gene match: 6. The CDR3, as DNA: TGCGCCAGCAGCTTTTTGGGACAGCGGAATGAGCAGTTCCTC. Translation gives CASSFLGQRNEQFL.

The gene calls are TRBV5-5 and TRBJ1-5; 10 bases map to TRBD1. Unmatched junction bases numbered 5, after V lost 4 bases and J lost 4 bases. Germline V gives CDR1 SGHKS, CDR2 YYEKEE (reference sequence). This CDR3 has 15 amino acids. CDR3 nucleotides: TGTGCCAGCAGCATAAGGACAGGGGGGAATCAGCCCCAGCATTTT. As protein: CASSIRTGGNQPQHF.

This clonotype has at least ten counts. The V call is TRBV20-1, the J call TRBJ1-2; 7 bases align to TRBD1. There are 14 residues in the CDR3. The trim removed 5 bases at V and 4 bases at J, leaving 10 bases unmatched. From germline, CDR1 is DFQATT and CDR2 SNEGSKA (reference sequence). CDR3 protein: CSAPTLQGTYGYTF. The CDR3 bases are TGCAGTGCTCCTACACTACAGGGGACCTATGGCTACACCTTC.

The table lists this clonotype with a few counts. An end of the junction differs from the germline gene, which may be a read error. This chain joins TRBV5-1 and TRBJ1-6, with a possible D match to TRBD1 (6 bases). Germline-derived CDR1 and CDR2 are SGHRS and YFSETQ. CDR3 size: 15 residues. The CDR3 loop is CASSLGQAVGSPLNF. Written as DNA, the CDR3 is TGCGCCAGCAGCTTGGGACAGGCCGTTGGTTCACCCCTCAACTTT. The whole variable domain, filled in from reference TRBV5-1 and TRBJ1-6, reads KAGVTQTPRYLIKTRGQQVTLSCSPISGHRSVSWYQQTPGQGLQFLFEYFSETQRNKGNFPGRFSGRQFSNSRSEMNVSTLELGDSALYLCASSLGQAVGSPLNFGNGTRLTVT.

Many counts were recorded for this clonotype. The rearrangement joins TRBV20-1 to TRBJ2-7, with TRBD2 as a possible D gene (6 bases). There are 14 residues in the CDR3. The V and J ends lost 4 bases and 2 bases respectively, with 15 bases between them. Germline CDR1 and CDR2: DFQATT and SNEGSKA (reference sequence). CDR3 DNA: TGCAGTGCTACCGCCGGTAGCGGCCCCTACGAGCAGTACTTC. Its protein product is CSATAGSGPYEQYF.

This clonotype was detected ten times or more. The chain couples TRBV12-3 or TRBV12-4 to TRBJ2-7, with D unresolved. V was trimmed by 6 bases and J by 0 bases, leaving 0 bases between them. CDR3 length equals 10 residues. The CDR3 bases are TGTGCCAGCAGCTCCTACGAGCAGTACTTC. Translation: CASSSYEQYF.

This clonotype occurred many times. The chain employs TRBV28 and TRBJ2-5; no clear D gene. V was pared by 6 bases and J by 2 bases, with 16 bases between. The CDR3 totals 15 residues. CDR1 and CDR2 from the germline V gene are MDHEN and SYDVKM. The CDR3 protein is CASRALGAGQETQYF. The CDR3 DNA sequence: TGTGCCAGCAGAGCCTTAGGAGCTGGACAAGAGACCCAGTACTTC.

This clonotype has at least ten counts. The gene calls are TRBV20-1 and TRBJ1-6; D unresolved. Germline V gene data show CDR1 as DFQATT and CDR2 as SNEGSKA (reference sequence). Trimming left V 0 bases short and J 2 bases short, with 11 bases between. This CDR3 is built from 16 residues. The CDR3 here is CSARDFQAAYNSPLHF. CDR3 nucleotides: TGCAGTGCTAGAGATTTCCAGGCTGCCTATAATTCACCCCTCCACTTT.

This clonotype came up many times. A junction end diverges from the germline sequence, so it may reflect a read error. The CDR3 DNA sequence: TGCAGCGTTTCGACAGGGACTTCTTATAGCAATCAGCCCCAGAATTTT. It translates to CSVSTGTSYSNQPQNF. The chain joins TRBV29-1 to TRBJ1-5, with TRBD1 matching over 7 bases. Germline lookup yields CDR1 SQVTM and CDR2 ANQGSEA. The CDR3 extends over 16 amino acids.

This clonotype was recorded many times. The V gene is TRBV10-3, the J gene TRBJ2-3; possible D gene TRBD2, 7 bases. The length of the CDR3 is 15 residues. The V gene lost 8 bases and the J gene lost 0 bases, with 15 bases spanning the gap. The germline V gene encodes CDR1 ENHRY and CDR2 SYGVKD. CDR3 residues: CAIGGGRASTDTQYF. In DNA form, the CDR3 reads TGTGCCATCGGGGGGGGCAGAGCTAGCACAGATACGCAGTATTTT.

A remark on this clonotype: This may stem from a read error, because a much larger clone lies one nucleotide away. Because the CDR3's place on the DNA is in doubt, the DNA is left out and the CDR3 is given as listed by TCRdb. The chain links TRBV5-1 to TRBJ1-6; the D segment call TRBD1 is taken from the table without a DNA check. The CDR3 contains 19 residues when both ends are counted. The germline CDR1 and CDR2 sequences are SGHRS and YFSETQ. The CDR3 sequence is CASSLFAAGATGGDSPLNF.

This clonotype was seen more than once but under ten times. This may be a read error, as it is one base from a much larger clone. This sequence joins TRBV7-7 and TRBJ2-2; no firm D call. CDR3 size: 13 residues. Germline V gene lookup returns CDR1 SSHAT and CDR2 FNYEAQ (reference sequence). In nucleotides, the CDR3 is TGTGCTAGCAGCTCAGAATTTCTAGGGGAGCTGTTTTTT. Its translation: CASSSEFLGELFF.